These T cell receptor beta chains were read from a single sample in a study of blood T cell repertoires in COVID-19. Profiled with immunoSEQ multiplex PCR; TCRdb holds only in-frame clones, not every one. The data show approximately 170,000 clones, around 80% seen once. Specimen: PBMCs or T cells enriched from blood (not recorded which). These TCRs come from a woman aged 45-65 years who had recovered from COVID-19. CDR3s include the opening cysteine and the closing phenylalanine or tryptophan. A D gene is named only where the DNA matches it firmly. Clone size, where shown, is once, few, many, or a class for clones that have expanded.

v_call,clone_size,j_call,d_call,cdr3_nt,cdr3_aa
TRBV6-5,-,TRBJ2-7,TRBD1,TGTGCCACAGACAGGGTTAGGGGCGAGCAGTACTTC,CATDRVRGEQYF
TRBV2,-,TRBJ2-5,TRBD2,TGTGCCAGCAGCAGGACTAGCCCCCAAGAGACCCAGTACTTC,CASSRTSPQETQYF
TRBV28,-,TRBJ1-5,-,TGTGCCAGCAGCCCCCCCACAGGGCTAAGCAATCAGCCCCAGCATTTT,CASSPPTGLSNQPQHF
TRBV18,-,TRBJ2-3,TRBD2,TGTGCCAGCTCACCCCTTAGCGGGAGTACCACAGATACGCAGTATTTT,CASSPLSGSTTDTQYF
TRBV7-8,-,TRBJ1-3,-,TGTGCCAGCAGTCTACTCGGAGCCGGGGTTGGAAACACCATATATTTT,CASSLLGAGVGNTIYF
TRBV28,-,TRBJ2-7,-,TGTGCCAGCAGTTTGGAGGACGAGCAGTACTTC,CASSLEDEQYF
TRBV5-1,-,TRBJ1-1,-,TGCGCCAGCAGCGAACCGGGGGGGAGCAACACTGAAGCTTTCTTT,CASSEPGGSNTEAFF
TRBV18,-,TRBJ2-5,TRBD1,TGTGCCAGCTCATCTAGCTCCGGGACAGGGTTAGAGACCCAGTACTTC,CASSSSSGTGLETQYF
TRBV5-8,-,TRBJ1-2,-,TGTGCCAGCAGCTTGGGAGAGTATGGCTACACCTTC,CASSLGEYGYTF
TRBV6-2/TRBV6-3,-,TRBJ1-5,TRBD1,TGTGCCAGCAGCCTACTCGCGGACAGGGGGTCGAGATTAAGCAATCAGCCCCAGCATTTT,CASSLLADRGSRLSNQPQHF
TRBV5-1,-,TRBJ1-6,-,TGCGCCGGATCGGAGGCTTCTGGTTCACCCCTCCACTTT,CAGSEASGSPLHF
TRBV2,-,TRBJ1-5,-,TGTGCCAGCAGTGAAGACGGTAATCAGCCCCAGCATTTT,CASSEDGNQPQHF
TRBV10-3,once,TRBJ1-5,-,TGTGCCATCAATTCTGGTATCGGTCAGCCCCAGCATTTT,CAINSGIGQPQHF
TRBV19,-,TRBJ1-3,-,TGTGCCAGTAGTATTCAGGCTATCTCTGGAAACACCATATATTTT,CASSIQAISGNTIYF
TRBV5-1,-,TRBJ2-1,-,TGCGCCAGCAGCTTGTCTGGGGCCCCCCTTTACAATGAGCAGTTCTTC,CASSLSGAPLYNEQFF
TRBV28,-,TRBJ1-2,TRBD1,TGTGCCAGCGAAACAGGGGCCCTTAACTATGGCTACACCTTC,CASETGALNYGYTF
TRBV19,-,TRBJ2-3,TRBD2,TGTGCCAGTAGTCCTCTGGGAGCGGGAGGCACAGATACGCAGTATTTT,CASSPLGAGGTDTQYF
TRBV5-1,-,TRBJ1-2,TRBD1,TGCGCCAGCAGCCCGGACGACAGGGGAGTTGGCTACACCTTC,CASSPDDRGVGYTF
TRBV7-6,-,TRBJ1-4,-,TGTGCCAGCAGCTTAGGCAGGGTGGGGAATGAAAAACTGTTTTTT,CASSLGRVGNEKLFF
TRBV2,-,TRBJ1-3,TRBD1,TGTGCCAGCCTACCCCAGGGGGCAGAAAACACCATATATTTT,CASLPQGAENTIYF
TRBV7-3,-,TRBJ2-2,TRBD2,TGTGCCAGCAGCCTGCTAGCGGGAGACGGGGAGCTGTTTTTT,CASSLLAGDGELFF
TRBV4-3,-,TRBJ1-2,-,TGCGCCAGCAGCCAAGATACCGAGGGGGGGTATGGCTACACCTTC,CASSQDTEGGYGYTF
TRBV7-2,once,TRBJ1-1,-,TGTGCCAGCAGCTTAGTTGCAGGACTGGAAGCTTTCTTT,CASSLVAGLEAFF
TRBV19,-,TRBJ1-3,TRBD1,TGTGCCAGTACGGGACAGGGAAGCTTTGGAAACACCATATATTTT,CASTGQGSFGNTIYF
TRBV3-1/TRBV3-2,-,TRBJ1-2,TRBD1,TGTGCCAGCAGCCACGGCTCAGGGGGCCACTATGGCTACACCTTC,CASSHGSGGHYGYTF
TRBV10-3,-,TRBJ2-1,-,TGTGCCATCAGTGAGCGCGATGAGCAGTTCTTC,CAISERDEQFF
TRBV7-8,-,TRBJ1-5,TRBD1,TGTGCCAGCAGCTTGGACAGGGTTCAGCCCCAGCATTTT,CASSLDRVQPQHF
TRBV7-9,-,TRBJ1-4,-,TGTGCCAGCAGCTCCGCCGGTGAAAAACTGTTTTTT,CASSSAGEKLFF
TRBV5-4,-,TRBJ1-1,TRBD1,TGTGCCAGCAGCTTGCCCTCCGGGACAGGGGACACTGAAGCTTTCTTT,CASSLPSGTGDTEAFF
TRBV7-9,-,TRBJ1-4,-,TGTGCCAGCAGCCACAGGGCGGACCTCGAAAAACTGTTTTTT,CASSHRADLEKLFF
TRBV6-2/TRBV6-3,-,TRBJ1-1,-,TGTGCCAGCAGTTACACCGACTTAGGGAGGTCCGCTCGGGCTGAAGCTTTCTTT,CASSYTDLGRSARAEAFF
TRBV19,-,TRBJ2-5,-,TGTGCCAGTAGTATGAGTCAGGGGCTGCTGGAGACCCAGTACTTC,CASSMSQGLLETQYF
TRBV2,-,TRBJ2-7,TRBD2,TGTGCCAGCAGGAGGAGCGGGGGCCAAGGCGAGCAGTACTTC,CASRRSGGQGEQYF
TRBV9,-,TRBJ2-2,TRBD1,TGTGCCAGCAGCACCGGACAGGTGCCGAACACCGGGGAGCTGTTTTTT,CASSTGQVPNTGELFF
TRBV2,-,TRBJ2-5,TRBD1,TGTGCCACCCAGACAGGGTCCGAAGAGACCCAGTACTTC,CATQTGSEETQYF
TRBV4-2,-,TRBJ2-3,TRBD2,TGTGCCAGCAGCCAAGACGTAGATGGGACTAGAGATACGCAGTATTTT,CASSQDVDGTRDTQYF
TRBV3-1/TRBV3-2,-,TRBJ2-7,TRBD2,TGTGCCAGCAGCCCGCCGGGCGGGAGGAGCTACGAGCAGTACTTC,CASSPPGGRSYEQYF
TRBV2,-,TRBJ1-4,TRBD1,TGTGCCAGCAGGGCCGGGACAGGGCCTGAAAAACTGTTTTTT,CASRAGTGPEKLFF
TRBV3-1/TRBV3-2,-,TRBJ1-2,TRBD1,TGTGCCAGCAGCCATTGGACAGGGGAGGGTGGCTACACCTTC,CASSHWTGEGGYTF
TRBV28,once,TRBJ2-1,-,TGTGCCAGCACTACGCTAAGCTCCTACAATGAGCAGTTCTTC,CASTTLSSYNEQFF
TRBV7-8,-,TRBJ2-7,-,TGTGCCAGCAGCTTAGGCAGGGCGTCGATCGAGCAGTACTTC,CASSLGRASIEQYF
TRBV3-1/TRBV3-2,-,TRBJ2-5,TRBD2,TGTGCCAGCCGAGAAGCGGGGGGGCTGGAGACCCAGTACTTC,CASREAGGLETQYF
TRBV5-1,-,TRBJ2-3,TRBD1,TGCGCCAGCAGCTCGACAGGGAGCACAGATACGCAGTATTTT,CASSSTGSTDTQYF
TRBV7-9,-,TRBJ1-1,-,TGTGCCAGCAGGAGAAACGGGGAGGCCACTGAAGCTTTCTTT,CASRRNGEATEAFF
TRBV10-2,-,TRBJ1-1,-,TGCGCCAGCAGACTTGGACGGCGGGTCGGGGACACTGAAGCTTTCTTT,CASRLGRRVGDTEAFF
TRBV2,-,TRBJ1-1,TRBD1,TGTGCCAGCGGGACAGAGGTGAACACTGAAGCTTTCTTT,CASGTEVNTEAFF
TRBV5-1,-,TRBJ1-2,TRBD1,TGCGCCAGCAGCCAGGGACAGTACGGACACGGCTACACCTTC,CASSQGQYGHGYTF
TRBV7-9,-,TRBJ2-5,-,TGTGCCAGCAGCTTTGTAGGAGGTACGGGCGAGACCCAGTACTTC,CASSFVGGTGETQYF
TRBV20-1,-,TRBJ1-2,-,TGCAGTGCTAGTAATAGGGGTCGCGGCTACACCTTC,CSASNRGRGYTF
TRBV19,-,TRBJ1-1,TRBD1,TGTGCCAGTAGTACCCGGGACAGCCCCTACCGGGCTTTCTTT,CASSTRDSPYRAFF
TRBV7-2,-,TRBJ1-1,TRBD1,TGTGCCAGCAGCTACACAGGGGGCACTGAAGCTTTCTTT,CASSYTGGTEAFF
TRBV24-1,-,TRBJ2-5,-,TGTGCCACCAGTGATTTGGGCAGGGAAGAGACCCAGTACTTC,CATSDLGREETQYF